These T cell receptor beta chains were read from a single sample in a study of CD8 T cells in ankylosing spondylitis. TCRdb called the 5' RACE reads again in MiXCR, with one record for every CDR3 protein. The sample includes 250,000 or so distinct CDR3 sequences, more than 20% seen only once; the top ten take around 0.58%. The material sequenced was blood, either unsorted or a sorted T cell fraction (not recorded which). Receptors originate from a male donor with ankylosing spondylitis or in good health (not recorded which). The CDR3 runs from the conserved cysteine through the conserved F or W. Each record gives: clone size, J gene, V gene, D gene, CDR3 DNA, CDR3 protein. A D gene is named only where the DNA matches it firmly. Expanded clones get a size class; other rows say once, few or many, or leave the size out.

many TRBJ2-6 TRBV12-3/TRBV12-4 NA TGTGCCAGCAGTCGGTGGGGGAAGACTGGGGCCAACGTCCTGACTTTC CASSRWGKTGANVLTF
few TRBJ2-3 TRBV20-1 TRBD2 TGCAGTGCTAGGCTAGCGGGGGGGAACACAGATACGCAGTATTTT CSARLAGGNTDTQYF
NA TRBJ1-4 TRBV20-1 NA TGCAGTGCCCCAAGGCCCGAAAAACTGTTTTTT CSAPRPEKLFF
many TRBJ2-7 TRBV12-3/TRBV12-4 NA TGTGCCAGCAGTTTTGGGGGGCGGGGTAGATCCTACGAGCAGTACTTC CASSFGGRGRSYEQYF
NA TRBJ2-2 TRBV7-6 NA TGTGCCAGCAGCTTACCCTCGGCCGGGGGTACCGGGGAGCTGTTTTTT CASSLPSAGGTGELFF
NA TRBJ2-7 TRBV2 NA TGTGCCAGCAGTGTATTGGCAGGGGGGCATTACGAGCAGTACTTC CASSVLAGGHYEQYF
NA TRBJ2-3 TRBV15 NA TGTGCCACCAGCAGAGATCCAGGCGGGGTTTTCACAGATACGCAGTATTTT CATSRDPGGVFTDTQYF
few TRBJ2-5 TRBV20-1 NA TGCAGTGCTCGGGACTTCATCCAAGAGACCCAGTACTTC CSARDFIQETQYF
many TRBJ1-5 TRBV20-1 NA TGCAGTGCTACTACAGGGCAGGGGCAGCCCCAGCATTTT CSATTGQGQPQHF
NA TRBJ1-1 TRBV7-8 NA TGTGCCAGCAGCCCGGGCCGACATGAAGCTTTCTTT CASSPGRHEAFF
once TRBJ2-5 TRBV5-5 TRBD2 TGTGCCAGCAGCTTGGAGGAGCGGGGGCGAGAGACCCAGTACTTC CASSLEERGRETQYF
once TRBJ2-5 TRBV12-3/TRBV12-4 NA TGTGCCAGCAGTTTAGACTGGGGGCTTGCGGAGACCCAGTACTTC CASSLDWGLAETQYF
many TRBJ1-5 TRBV24-1 NA TGTGCCACCGCCCAGGGGAGTAATCAGCCCCAGCATTTT CATAQGSNQPQHF